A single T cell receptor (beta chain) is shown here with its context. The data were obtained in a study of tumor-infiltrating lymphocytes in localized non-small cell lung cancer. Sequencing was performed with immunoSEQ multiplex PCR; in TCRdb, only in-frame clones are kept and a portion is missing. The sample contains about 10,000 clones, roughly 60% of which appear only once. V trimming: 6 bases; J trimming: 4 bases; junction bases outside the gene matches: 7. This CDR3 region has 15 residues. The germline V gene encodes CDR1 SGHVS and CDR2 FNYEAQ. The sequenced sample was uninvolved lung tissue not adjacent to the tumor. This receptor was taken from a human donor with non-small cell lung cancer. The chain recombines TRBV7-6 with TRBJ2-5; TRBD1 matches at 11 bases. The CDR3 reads CASRPTGTGGETQYF. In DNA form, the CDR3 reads TGTGCCAGCAGACCTACCGGGACAGGGGGAGAGACCCAGTACTTC.